Listed here are 22 T cell receptor beta chains from one sample, sequenced in a study of CD8 T cells in Susac syndrome. Roughly 0.5 to 1 ug RNA was reverse transcribed with random hexamers. MiXCR was run by TCRdb on the immunoSEQ multiplex PCR reads, yielding one entry per CDR3 protein. This table holds approximately 200,000 distinct CDR3 sequences, more than 85% found once. Sample: CD4+ T cells from PBMCs. These receptors were collected from a human donor with multiple sclerosis.

This chain connects TRBV19 to TRBJ1-6; TRBD1 might be the D (6 bases). Trimming removed 7 bases at V and 8 bases at J, with 12 bases between. Germline V gene data show CDR1 as LNHDA and CDR2 as SQIVND (reference sequence). The CDR3 extends over 13 amino acids. CDR3 sequence: CASKGQGDSPLHF. The CDR3 nucleotides are TGTGCCAGTAAGGGACAAGGAGATTCACCCCTCCACTTT.

This clonotype came up once. The rearrangement links TRBV12-3 or TRBV12-4 to TRBJ2-4; D ambiguous. This CDR3 comprises 14 residues. Trimming left V 1 base short and J 1 base short, with 5 bases between. CDR3 sequence reads: CASSLVGAKNIQYF. The CDR3 DNA reads TGTGCCAGCAGTTTAGTTGGGGCCAAAAACATTCAGTACTTC.

The chain employs TRBV5-1 and TRBJ2-6; tentatively, D is TRBD1 (6 bases). The CDR3 covers 16 residues. Germline-derived CDR1 and CDR2 are SGHRS and YFSETQ. Trimming took 4 bases from V and 0 from J, leaving 11 bases between them. CDR3 sequence: CASSTDSPSGANVLTF. In nucleotides, the CDR3 is TGCGCCAGCAGCACGGACAGCCCCTCTGGGGCCAACGTCCTGACTTTC.

V gene TRBV7-9 combines with J gene TRBJ2-2; 8 bases line up with TRBD2. CDR3 size: 16 residues. CDR1 is SEHNR, CDR2 FQNEAQ, per germline (reference sequence). Trimming cost V 6 bases and J 4 bases; bases outside gene matches: 10. CDR3 bases: TGTGCCAGCAGTAAATCGACTAGCGAGCGCACCGGGGAGCTGTTTTTT. Its protein product is CASSKSTSERTGELFF.

The V and J genes are TRBV7-2 and TRBJ2-7; D gene unclear. Trimming shortened V by 4 bases and J by 2 bases, and 9 bases separated the two germline ends. The CDR3 length is 13 residues. Germline V CDR1 and CDR2: SGHTA, FQGNSA. CDR3 loop: CASSSAGTYEQYV. CDR3 nucleotide sequence: TGTGCCAGCAGCTCGGCTGGAACCTACGAGCAGTACGTC.

The chain has TRBV5-6 and TRBJ2-7; 10 bases map to TRBD2. The CDR3 has 13 amino acids. Unmatched junction bases numbered 4, after V lost 1 base and J lost 9 bases. Germline CDR1 and CDR2: SGHDT and YYEEEE. CDR3 sequence reads: CASSLPSGSGQYV. CDR3 in DNA: TGTGCCAGCAGCTTGCCTAGCGGGAGCGGGCAGTACGTC.

The J gene is TRBJ2-3, the V gene TRBV7-2, with 8 positions matching TRBD1. Germline assignment: CDR1 SGHTA and CDR2 FQGNSA. This CDR3 contains 16 residues. Germline trimming cut 5 bases from V and 1 base from J; bases unmatched to any gene: 8. In DNA form, the CDR3 reads TGTGCCAGCAGCCCCCAAACGACAGGGGGCACAGATACGCAGTATTTT. It codes for CASSPQTTGGTDTQYF.

V is TRBV7-9 and J is TRBJ2-4; no definite D call. Germline V lookup: CDR1 SEHNR, CDR2 FQNEAQ (reference sequence). Between the trimmed V and J ends, which lost 1 base and 5 bases, there was a span of 6 bases. This CDR3 is built from 13 residues. The CDR3 nucleotides read TGTGCCAGCAGCTTAGGGCCCCAAAACATTCAGTACTTC. Its protein product is CASSLGPQNIQYF.

This chain uses TRBV2 with TRBJ1-2; perhaps TRBD1 as D (6 bases). The CDR3 covers 14 residues. V was trimmed by 4 bases and J by 3 bases, leaving 12 bases between them. Per germline, CDR1 SNHLY and CDR2 FYNNEI. DNA for the CDR3: TGTGCCAGCAGTGGCCGGGACACCTACTATGGCTACACCTTC. It specifies CASSGRDTYYGYTF.

This sequence joins TRBV14 and TRBJ1-6; D is undetermined. Germline V CDR1 and CDR2: SGHDN, FVKESK. The CDR3 totals 13 residues. Trimming pared 3 bases from V and 10 bases from J, leaving 10 bases between. This CDR3 reads CASSHEGLSPLHF. The CDR3 DNA reads as TGTGCCAGCAGCCATGAGGGTCTCTCACCCCTCCACTTT.

This CDR3 is CASSLGPRGNEQFF. The CDR3 DNA sequence: TGTGCCAGCAGCTTAGGCCCCAGGGGAAATGAGCAGTTCTTC. The chain carries TRBV11-1 and TRBJ2-1; D perhaps matches TRBD1 (6 bases). The V and J ends lost 1 base and 7 bases respectively, with 11 bases between them. The V gene's germline CDR1 is SGHAT and CDR2 FQDESV (reference sequence). The CDR3 length is 14 residues.

The gene calls are TRBV5-1 and TRBJ2-6; TRBD1 matches 7 bases. The CDR3 is made up of 16 amino acids. V trimming: 4 bases; J trimming: 1 base; junction bases outside the gene matches: 5. Germline V CDR1 and CDR2: SGHRS, YFSETQ. In DNA, the CDR3 is TGCGCCAGCAGCGCAGGGACAGAATCTGGGGCCAACGTCCTGACTTTC. This sequence encodes CASSAGTESGANVLTF.

This rearrangement joins TRBV29-1 to TRBJ1-2; no reliable D call. Germline V CDR1 and CDR2: SQVTM, ANQGSEA. V dropped 6 bases and J dropped 4 bases, with 15 bases sitting between them. This CDR3 region has 13 residues. The CDR3 spells CSVVRVLGYGYTF. The CDR3 nucleotides read TGCAGCGTAGTCCGGGTTTTAGGCTATGGCTACACCTTC. The whole variable domain, filled in from reference TRBV29-1 and TRBJ1-2, reads SAVISQKPSRDICQRGTSLTIQCQVDSQVTMMFWYRQQPGQSLTLIATANQGSEATYESGFVIDKFPISRPNLTFSTLTVSNMSPEDSSIYLCSVVRVLGYGYTFGSGTRLTVV.

This rearrangement joins TRBV27 to TRBJ1-2, with D uncertain. The V end was cut by 5 bases, the J end by 3 bases, with 10 bases between. Germline loops: CDR1 MNHEY, CDR2 SMNVEV (reference sequence). The CDR3 extends over 13 amino acids. The CDR3 spells CASSPRRDYGYTF. The CDR3 DNA reads TGTGCCAGCAGTCCCCGTAGGGACTATGGCTACACCTTC.

The V gene is TRBV20-1, the J gene TRBJ2-1; D gene unclear. V lost 4 bases and J lost 6, with 13 bases in between. This CDR3 comprises 13 residues. Germline loops: CDR1 DFQATT, CDR2 SNEGSKA (reference sequence). In nucleotides, the CDR3 is TGCAGTGCTATACTCTCAGGTACCAATGAGCAGTTCTTC. As protein: CSAILSGTNEQFF.

This rearrangement joins TRBV9 to TRBJ1-2, with D uncertain. Trimming took off 0 bases at V and 2 bases at J, with 8 bases between the two ends. The CDR3 runs 14 residues. The germline V gene encodes CDR1 SGDLS and CDR2 YYNGEE. This CDR3 is CASSVELTNYGYTF. The DNA of the CDR3 is TGTGCCAGCAGCGTAGAACTTACCAACTATGGCTACACCTTC.

The chain uses TRBV29-1 and TRBJ1-1; a possible D gene is TRBD1 (5 bases). Deletions cut 4 bases from V and 8 bases from J, with 14 bases between. This CDR3 contains 12 residues. Germline V lookup: CDR1 SQVTM, CDR2 ANQGSEA. CDR3 sequence (DNA): TGCAGCGTTGTTGCTGGGGCTAGGGAAGCTTTCTTT. It is translated as CSVVAGAREAFF.

The gene calls are TRBV20-1 and TRBJ2-2; 8 bases line up with TRBD2. This CDR3 region has 14 residues. From germline, CDR1 is DFQATT and CDR2 SNEGSKA (reference sequence). After removal of 3 bases from V and 4 bases from J, the junction contained 4 bases not matched to a gene. The CDR3 loop is CSARVSGATGELFF. The CDR3 coding sequence is TGCAGTGCTAGGGTTAGCGGGGCCACCGGGGAGCTGTTTTTT.

The chain recombines TRBV4-2 with TRBJ2-5; weak D call: TRBD2 (5 bases). CDR3 size: 13 residues. V was cut by 0 bases and J by 4 bases, with 6 bases left in between. Germline V gene data show CDR1 as LGHNA and CDR2 as YNFKEQ. The CDR3 reads CASSQDEGETQYF. DNA for the CDR3: TGTGCCAGCAGCCAAGATGAGGGAGAGACCCAGTACTTC.

J is TRBJ1-6 and V is TRBV20-1; possible D gene TRBD1, 5 bases. Trimming took 2 bases from V and 10 from J, leaving 15 bases between them. CDR1 is DFQATT, CDR2 SNEGSKA, per germline (reference sequence). CDR3 length: 14 residues. CDR3 bases: TGCAGTGCTAGAAGTGAGGGGAGCGCGTCACCCCTCCACTTT. It translates to CSARSEGSASPLHF.

The chain has TRBV6-2 or TRBV6-3 and TRBJ2-1; TRBD2 agrees at 13 bases. V shed 0 bases and J 9 bases; nucleotides not matched to a gene: 11. The CDR3 covers 18 residues. Germline CDR1 and CDR2: MNHEY and SVGEGT. CDR3 in DNA: TGTGCCAGCAGTTACTCGATCTTACTAGCGGGGGGGCCCAGTGAGCAGTTCTTC. This gives the protein CASSYSILLAGGPSEQFF.

The rearrangement uses TRBV29-1 and TRBJ2-7; D is perhaps TRBD2 (5 bases). Germline V gene lookup returns CDR1 SQVTM and CDR2 ANQGSEA. The length of the CDR3 is 11 residues. V was cut by 6 bases and J by 2 bases, with 8 bases left in between. The CDR3 is CSVALAYEQYF. Written as DNA, the CDR3 is TGCAGCGTGGCACTAGCCTACGAGCAGTACTTC.